This T cell receptor (beta chain) was sequenced in a study of CXCR3-negative and CXCR3-positive naive CD8 T cells. Study summary: The libraries together contributed 110 million to 150 million TRB reads, each supplying about 1.5 +/- 0.3 million.

5' RACE with UMI labels generated the TRB cDNA libraries. TCRdb reprocessed the 5' RACE reads and stores each CDR3 protein as one record, lacking DNA. With about 120,000 distinct CDR3 sequences in the sample, the ten largest clones hold 0.5% to 0.6%. CDR3 size: 14 residues. CDR1 is ENHRY, CDR2 SYGVKD, per germline. As regards this clonotype: The antigen is not known.

Study outcomes and limitations: The study found more hydrophobic TRB CDR3s in CXCR3-positive naive cells than in CXCR3-negative naive cells.

The chain has TRBV10-3 and TRBJ2-3. The sequenced sample was naive CXCR3+ CD8+ T cells from blood. This sample's subset: CD45RO-CCR7+CD27+CD95- naive CD8+ T cells expressing CXCR3 (TNR3+). The receptor was isolated from a human donor in good health. Some clones in this sample may be carry-over from other donors' samples. CDR3: CAISEPDSTDTQYF.